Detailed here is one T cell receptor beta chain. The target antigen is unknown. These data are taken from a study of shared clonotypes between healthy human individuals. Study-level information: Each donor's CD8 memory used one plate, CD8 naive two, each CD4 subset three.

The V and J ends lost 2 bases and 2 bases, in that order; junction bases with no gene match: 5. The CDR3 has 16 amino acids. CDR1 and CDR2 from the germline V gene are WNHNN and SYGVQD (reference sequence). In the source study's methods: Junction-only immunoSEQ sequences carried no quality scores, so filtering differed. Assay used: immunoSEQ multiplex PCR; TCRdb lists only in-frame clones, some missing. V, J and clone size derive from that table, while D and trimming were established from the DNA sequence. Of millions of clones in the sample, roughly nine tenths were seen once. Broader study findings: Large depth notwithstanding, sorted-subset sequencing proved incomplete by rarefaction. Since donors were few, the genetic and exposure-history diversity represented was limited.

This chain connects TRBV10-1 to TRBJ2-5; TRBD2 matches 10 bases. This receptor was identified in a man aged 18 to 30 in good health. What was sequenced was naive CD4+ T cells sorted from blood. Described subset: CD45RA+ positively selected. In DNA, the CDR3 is TGCGCCAGCAGTGAGCTTGCTAGCGGGAGACAAGAGACCCAGTACTTC. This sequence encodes CASSELASGRQETQYF.